One sample yielded the 30 T cell receptor beta chains listed below, sequenced in a study of vaccination and CD4 T cells after COVID-19. Treatment indicated: roughly 10-day PBMC culture with coronavirus spike peptide pools or control peptides (ViraFEST assay). The Oncomine TCR Beta short-read assay sequenced DNA from cultured CD4+ T cells. TCRdb processed the PCR reads anew with MiXCR; each CDR3 protein has one entry. This table has some 15,000 distinct CDR3 sequences, 63% appearing once. Their specific antigens are unknown. The specimen was CD4+ T cells from blood, cultured in vitro. All receptors come from a human donor who had recovered from COVID-19.

This clonotype was counted a few times. The V call is TRBV7-9, the J call TRBJ2-3, with D possibly matching TRBD1 (5 bases). This CDR3 spans 13 amino acids. Trimming stripped 5 bases from V and 4 bases from J, with 10 bases between. CDR1 SEHNR and CDR2 FQNEAQ come from the germline V gene (reference sequence). CDR3 DNA: TGTGCCAGCAGCACCCCGACAGCAGATACGCAGTATTTT. It codes for CASSTPTADTQYF. The complete variable domain, with remaining parts taken from reference TRBV7-9 and TRBJ2-3, reads DTGVSQNPRHKITKRGQNVTFRCDPISEHNRLYWYRQTLGQGPEFLTYFQNEAQLEKSRLLSDRFSAERPKGSFSTLEIQRTEQGDSAMYLCASSTPTADTQYFGPGTRLTVL.

The chain joins TRBV12-3 or TRBV12-4 to TRBJ2-7; TRBD2 matches at 7 bases. This CDR3 has 13 residues. J gave up 2 bases and V 6 bases, and 4 bases lay outside the gene matches. CDR3 loop: CASSRDYAYEQYF. Here the CDR3 DNA reads TGTGCCAGCAGCCGGGACTACGCCTACGAGCAGTACTTC.

This clonotype was picked up a small number of times. V gene TRBV20-1 combines with J gene TRBJ1-1; D is unresolved. The CDR3 totals 14 residues. Germline CDR1 reads DFQATT; CDR2 reads SNEGSKA (reference sequence). Trimming stripped 1 base from V and 4 bases from J, with 13 bases between. The CDR3 here is CSARGVAGITEAFF. The CDR3 DNA sequence: TGCAGTGCTAGAGGGGTCGCAGGCATCACTGAAGCTTTCTTT.

This clonotype was detected only a few times. The chain recombines TRBV7-2 with TRBJ2-3; the D is unclear. This CDR3 region has 12 residues. Trimming left V 4 bases short and J 2 bases short, with 4 bases between. CDR1 and CDR2 from the germline V gene are SGHTA and FQGNSA. The CDR3 sequence is CASSSYTDTQYF. DNA of the CDR3: TGTGCCAGCAGCTCATACACAGATACGCAGTATTTT. The full variable domain, rest sourced from reference TRBV7-2 and TRBJ2-3, is GAGVSQSPSNKVTEKGKDVELRCDPISGHTALYWYRQSLGQGLEFLIYFQGNSAPDKSGLPSDRFSAERTGGSVSTLTIQRTQQEDSAVYLCASSSYTDTQYFGPGTRLTVL.

The chain recombines TRBV10-2 with TRBJ2-7; TRBD2 might be the D (5 bases). The V end lost 3 bases, the J end lost 0 bases, and 9 bases lay between the germline ends. Germline lookup yields CDR1 WSHSY and CDR2 SAAADI. The CDR3 runs 14 residues. The CDR3 bases are TGCGCCAGCAGTGATCCAGCGGCCTCCTACGAGCAGTACTTC. It encodes CASSDPAASYEQYF.

The V gene is TRBV7-9, the J gene TRBJ2-7; a possible D gene is TRBD1 (6 bases). CDR1 is SEHNR, CDR2 FQNEAQ, per germline (reference sequence). This CDR3 comprises 15 residues. The V end was cut by 2 bases, the J end by 4 bases, with 15 bases between. This CDR3 reads CASSLHQGRVYEQYF. As DNA, the CDR3 is TGTGCCAGCAGCTTACATCAGGGGAGAGTTTACGAGCAGTACTTC.

The chain is built from TRBV5-4 and TRBJ1-2, with D perhaps matching TRBD1 (5 bases). CDR3 size: 14 residues. Germline CDR1 reads SGHNT; CDR2 reads YYREEE (reference sequence). V lost 0 bases and J lost 4, with 10 bases in between. CDR3 nucleotide sequence: TGTGCCAGCAGCTTGGCGGCAGGGTCCTATGGCTACACCTTC. It translates to CASSLAAGSYGYTF.

The V call is TRBV5-6, the J call TRBJ2-7, with a tentative D call TRBD1 (5 bases). Germline CDR1 and CDR2: SGHDT and YYEEEE. Trimming removed 4 bases at V and 7 bases at J, with 18 bases between. The CDR3 contains 14 residues. The CDR3 DNA reads TGTGCCAGCAGCACAGTCTCAGGGTCGCGGGAGCAGTACTTC. Amino acid sequence: CASSTVSGSREQYF.

This clonotype occurred once. The genes are TRBV5-1 and TRBJ2-2; TRBD1 matches at 7 bases. V gave up 0 bases and J gave up 4 bases; unmatched junction bases: 3. CDR3 length: 15 amino acids. CDR1 is SGHRS and CDR2 is YFSETQ in the germline V gene. The CDR3 region is CASSLAGTATGELFF. The DNA for the CDR3 is TGCGCCAGCAGCTTGGCAGGGACAGCCACCGGGGAGCTGTTTTTT.

The J gene is TRBJ1-5, the V gene TRBV6-1, with unresolved D. V lost 8 bases to trimming and J lost 3 bases, with 11 bases between them. This CDR3 is built from 13 residues. Germline values: CDR1 MNHNS, CDR2 SASEGT. CDR3 sequence reads: CASGIRDNQPQHF. The CDR3 DNA reads TGTGCCAGCGGTATCCGGGACAATCAGCCCCAGCATTTT.

In its sample, this clonotype was seen a few times. CDR3 amino acids: CARGDTNSNQPQHF. CDR3 bases: TGTGCCAGAGGGGACACAAACAGCAATCAGCCCCAGCATTTT. V and J are TRBV2 and TRBJ1-5, with D possibly matching TRBD1 (6 bases). Trimming shortened V by 9 bases and J by 1 base, and 13 bases separated the two germline ends. Germline CDR1 reads SNHLY; CDR2 reads FYNNEI. The CDR3 covers 14 residues.

The gene calls are TRBV20-1 and TRBJ2-1; 9 nucleotides line up with TRBD2. Germline trimming cut 6 bases from V and 1 base from J; bases unmatched to any gene: 13. The CDR3 runs 17 residues. CDR1 is DFQATT, CDR2 SNEGSKA, per germline (reference sequence). In DNA form, the CDR3 reads TGCAGTGCCTCGGAGGGAGCGGGGGGATTTTCCTACAATGAGCAGTTCTTC. Its translation: CSASEGAGGFSYNEQFF.

J is TRBJ2-6 and V is TRBV27; D ambiguous. V lost 1 base and J lost 2, with 6 bases in between. This CDR3 is 15 amino acids long. The germline CDR1 and CDR2 sequences are MNHEY and SMNVEV (reference sequence). The CDR3 coding sequence is TGTGCCAGCAGTTTATTGGGTACTGGGGCCAACGTCCTGACTTTC. Translating gives CASSLLGTGANVLTF.

This chain uses TRBV29-1 with TRBJ1-2; 9 positions agree with TRBD1. V lost 6 bases and J lost 0; bases outside the gene matches: 2. The length of the CDR3 is 13 residues. Germline CDR1 and CDR2: SQVTM and ANQGSEA. This CDR3 is CSVGTGPNYGYTF. The CDR3 nucleotides are TGCAGCGTGGGGACAGGGCCTAACTATGGCTACACCTTC.

The rearrangement joins TRBV19 to TRBJ2-7, with a tentative D call TRBD1 (6 bases). V was trimmed by 3 bases and J by 3 bases, leaving 9 bases between them. Looked up from germline, CDR1 is LNHDA and CDR2 is SQIVND (reference sequence). The CDR3 spans 13 residues. CDR3 bases: TGTGCCAGTAGTATCGGACAGAACTACGAGCAGTACTTC. Residues: CASSIGQNYEQYF.

This rearrangement joins TRBV7-2 to TRBJ2-3; perhaps TRBD2 as D (6 bases). Per the germline V gene, CDR1 is SGHTA and CDR2 is FQGNSA. The CDR3 has 13 residues. The V end lost 1 base, the J end lost 6 bases, and 8 bases lay between the germline ends. The CDR3 nucleotides read TGTGCCAGCAGCTTAGAGCGGGTCGATACGCAGTATTTT. Its translation: CASSLERVDTQYF.

In DNA, the CDR3 is TGTGCCAGCTCACCGGACTCAAGAACCAGGGAGCTGTTTTTT. It yields the protein CASSPDSRTRELFF. The rearrangement uses TRBV18 and TRBJ2-2; D might be TRBD2 (5 bases). The V end lost 3 bases, the J end lost 9 bases, and 14 bases lay between the germline ends. Germline CDR1 reads KGHSH; CDR2 reads LQKENI. The CDR3 has 14 residues.

The chain combines TRBV7-9 with TRBJ2-3, with 8 nucleotides matching TRBD1. V lost 5 bases, J lost 3 bases, and 7 bases stayed unmatched. From germline, CDR1 is SEHNR and CDR2 FQNEAQ (reference sequence). The CDR3 runs to 15 residues. For the CDR3, the DNA is TGTGCCAGCAGCCTGGACAGGGCGGGTACAGATACGCAGTATTTT. This translates into CASSLDRAGTDTQYF. Drawing the rest from reference TRBV7-9 and TRBJ2-3, the complete variable domain is DTGVSQNPRHKITKRGQNVTFRCDPISEHNRLYWYRQTLGQGPEFLTYFQNEAQLEKSRLLSDRFSAERPKGSFSTLEIQRTEQGDSAMYLCASSLDRAGTDTQYFGPGTRLTVL.

The chain links TRBV27 to TRBJ1-2, with unresolved D. The V gene's germline CDR1 is MNHEY and CDR2 SMNVEV (reference sequence). V was shortened by 5 bases and J by 3 bases, with 10 bases between the two germline ends. CDR3 length: 13 amino acids. CDR3 DNA: TGTGCCAGCAGTCCATCCGGCTACTATGGCTACACCTTC. This translates into CASSPSGYYGYTF.

This clonotype came up a few times. This rearrangement joins TRBV19 to TRBJ2-3, with 12 bases lining up with TRBD2. V was clipped by 5 bases and J by 3 bases; unmatched bases: 12. Germline V gives CDR1 LNHDA, CDR2 SQIVND (reference sequence). CDR3 size: 18 residues. CDR3 in DNA: TGTGCCAGTAGTCCTAGCGGGAGGGCCGTCATCAGAACAGATACGCAGTATTTT. Protein sequence: CASSPSGRAVIRTDTQYF.

The V gene is TRBV6-5, the J gene TRBJ2-7; weak D call: TRBD1 (6 bases). This CDR3 contains 14 residues. V dropped 2 bases and J dropped 1 base, with 9 bases sitting between them. Germline lookup yields CDR1 MNHEY and CDR2 SVGAGI. The CDR3 is CASSYDTGSYEQYF. As DNA, the CDR3 is TGTGCCAGCAGTTACGACACAGGGTCCTACGAGCAGTACTTC.

The chain joins TRBV27 to TRBJ1-2, with D unclear. The CDR3 spans 13 residues. V lost 5 bases and J lost 7, with 14 bases in between. Germline V gene data show CDR1 as MNHEY and CDR2 as SMNVEV (reference sequence). The CDR3 here is CASSPTRSAGYTF. For the CDR3, the DNA is TGTGCCAGCAGTCCCACCCGCTCGGCTGGCTACACCTTC.

This clonotype was seen only a few times. The chain combines TRBV20-1 with TRBJ2-3, with 9 positions matching TRBD2. Trimming took 4 bases from V and 8 from J; bases not matched to a gene: 10. The CDR3 consists of 14 residues. Germline V gene sequence: CDR1 DFQATT, CDR2 SNEGSKA (reference sequence). The chain's CDR3 is CSAKGASGIGTQYF. The CDR3 DNA sequence: TGCAGTGCTAAAGGAGCTAGCGGGATCGGTACGCAGTATTTT.

J is TRBJ1-2 and V is TRBV6-1; TRBD1 is a possible D gene (5 bases). Deletions cut 6 bases from V and 5 bases from J, with 16 bases between. CDR1 MNHNS and CDR2 SASEGT come from the germline V gene. This CDR3 is 14 amino acids long. The CDR3 region is CASRRGSSGYGYTF. DNA of the CDR3: TGTGCCAGCAGAAGAGGGAGTTCAGGGTATGGCTACACCTTC.

A few counts support this clonotype. This sequence joins TRBV25-1 and TRBJ1-2; 8 bases fit TRBD1. The CDR3 loop spans 14 amino acids. Trimming at V came to 5 bases and at J to 4 bases, leaving 6 bases not matched to a gene. CDR1 is MGHDK, CDR2 SYGVNS, per germline. CDR3 sequence (DNA): TGTGCCAGCAGTAAGACAGGGGAAGGCTATGGCTACACCTTC. It codes for CASSKTGEGYGYTF.

This clonotype occurred a few times. The chain uses TRBV20-1 and TRBJ1-4, with D possibly matching TRBD1 (6 bases). CDR3 length: 11 amino acids. Germline V lookup: CDR1 DFQATT, CDR2 SNEGSKA (reference sequence). The V end lost 2 bases, the J end lost 11 bases, and 9 bases lay between the germline ends. DNA of the CDR3: TGCAGTGCTAGAAACAGGGATAAACTGTTTTTT. Amino acid sequence: CSARNRDKLFF.

The CDR3 sequence is CATRRGAADTQYF. Here the CDR3 DNA reads TGTGCCACCAGGAGGGGGGCCGCAGATACGCAGTATTTT. The chain uses TRBV24-1 and TRBJ2-3, with D perhaps being TRBD1 or TRBD2 (6 bases each). V lost 7 bases and J 4 bases, leaving 11 bases between the germline ends. Germline V lookup: CDR1 KGHDR, CDR2 SFDVKD. The CDR3 spans 13 residues.

The genes are TRBV20-1 and TRBJ1-4; possibly TRBD1 for D (6 bases). Trimming pared 6 bases from V and 10 bases from J, leaving 27 bases between. CDR1 DFQATT and CDR2 SNEGSKA come from the germline V gene (reference sequence). The length of the CDR3 is 16 residues. CDR3 residues: CSATKREGDDFGKLFF. In DNA, the CDR3 is TGCAGTGCCACCAAAAGGGAGGGGGACGACTTTGGAAAACTGTTTTTT.

The chain carries TRBV19 and TRBJ2-6; D remains unclear. The CDR3 extends over 17 amino acids. The germline CDR1 and CDR2 sequences are LNHDA and SQIVND (reference sequence). The ends were cut back, 7 bases at V and 0 bases at J, with 16 bases in the middle. The CDR3 spells CASTLGSRSSGANVLTF. In DNA form, the CDR3 reads TGTGCCAGTACTCTAGGGTCCAGGAGCTCTGGGGCCAACGTCCTGACTTTC.

The chain joins TRBV6-5 to TRBJ1-2, with 7 bases identical to TRBD1. This CDR3 contains 14 residues. V trimming: 2 bases; J trimming: 5 bases; junction bases outside the gene matches: 5. CDR1 and CDR2 from the germline V gene are MNHEY and SVGAGI. The CDR3, as DNA: TGTGCCAGCAGTTACGAAAGACAGGGATATGGCTACACCTTC. As protein: CASSYERQGYGYTF.